The 10 T cell receptor beta chains below were found in one sample sequenced in a study of T cells in Graves' hyperthyroidism and ophthalmopathy. What was amplified from RNA transcripts were TCR beta CDR3 regions. A first-round RT-PCR of the TCR CDR3 used the HTBI primer set. TCRdb independently ran MiXCR on the multiplex PCR reads; one entry per CDR3 protein. The sample gives hundreds of thousands of distinct CDR3 sequences, 14% of which show up once; roughly 10% is in the top ten. The sequenced sample consisted of blood. Every receptor here comes from a woman between 18 and 30 years old with Graves' hyperthyroidism.

V and J are TRBV28 and TRBJ2-2; D remains ambiguous. Germline CDR1 MDHEN, CDR2 SYDVKM. This CDR3 comprises 14 residues. The V gene lost 4 bases and the J gene lost 4 bases, with 10 bases spanning the gap. The CDR3 DNA follows: TGTGCCAGCAGTTGGCTTTTGGGCACCGGGGAGCTGTTTTTT. Amino acid sequence: CASSWLLGTGELFF.

This clonotype was counted ten times or more. The J gene is TRBJ2-3, the V gene TRBV2; the D is unclear. Trimming removed 6 bases at V and 0 bases at J, with 4 bases between. CDR3 size: 12 residues. Germline V gives CDR1 SNHLY, CDR2 FYNNEI. The CDR3 reads CASRSSTDTQYF. For the CDR3, the DNA is TGTGCCAGCAGATCTAGCACAGATACGCAGTATTTT.

The rearrangement links TRBV13 to TRBJ1-6, with 7 positions matching TRBD1. J lost 13 bases, V lost 4 bases, and 10 bases had no gene match. This CDR3 region has 14 residues. Germline V gene data show CDR1 as PRHDT and CDR2 as FYEKMQ (reference sequence). This chain's CDR3 is CASSYGTEGPPLHF. CDR3 in DNA: TGTGCCAGCAGCTACGGGACAGAGGGGCCCCCCCTCCACTTT.

At least ten counts were recorded for this clonotype. V is TRBV11-3 and J is TRBJ2-2; D is undetermined. CDR1 SGHNT and CDR2 YENEEA come from the germline V gene. V was trimmed by 1 base and J by 1 base, leaving 10 bases between them. This CDR3 has 16 amino acids. The CDR3 reads CASSLAGYGNTGELFF. The CDR3 nucleotides read TGTGCCAGCAGCTTAGCAGGATACGGGAACACCGGGGAGCTGTTTTTT.

Only a few counts were recorded for this clonotype. The chain has TRBV27 and TRBJ2-5, with no clear D. CDR3 length: 15 amino acids. The ends were cut back, 3 bases at V and 0 bases at J, with 11 bases in the middle. Germline V gives CDR1 MNHEY, CDR2 SMNVEV (reference sequence). Here the CDR3 DNA reads TGTGCCAGCAGTTTCCTCTTGACCCACCAAGAGACCCAGTACTTC. Its protein product is CASSFLLTHQETQYF.

Many counts were recorded for this clonotype. The J gene is TRBJ1-5, the V gene TRBV15; D unresolved. The CDR3 contains 16 residues. CDR1 and CDR2 from the germline V gene are LNHNV and YYDKDF (reference sequence). Trimming pared 0 bases from V and 1 base from J, leaving 10 bases between. The CDR3 here is CATSRDLARSNQPQHF. CDR3 bases: TGTGCCACCAGCAGAGATCTAGCCCGGAGCAATCAGCCCCAGCATTTT.

This clonotype was counted a few times. This chain uses TRBV27 with TRBJ1-5; D may be TRBD1 (5 bases). Germline values: CDR1 MNHEY, CDR2 SMNVEV (reference sequence). V lost 4 bases to trimming and J lost 6 bases, with 10 bases between them. The CDR3 is 13 residues long. The CDR3 region has the DNA TGTGCCAGCAGTTCTAGGGGAGGTCAGCCCCAGCATTTT. Residues: CASSSRGGQPQHF.

This clonotype came up many times. The chain couples TRBV18 to TRBJ2-5; the match to TRBD2 covers 9 bases. V gave up 6 bases and J gave up 3 bases; unmatched junction bases: 5. Per germline, CDR1 KGHSH and CDR2 LQKENI. The CDR3 covers 14 residues. The DNA for the CDR3 is TGTGCCAGCTCGCTCGGACTAGCGAAAGAGACCCAGTACTTC. The encoded protein is CASSLGLAKETQYF. The variable domain in full, completed from reference TRBV18 and TRBJ2-5, reads NAGVMQNPRHLVRRRGQEARLRCSPMKGHSHVYWYRQLPEEGLKFMVYLQKENIIDESGMPKERFSAEFPKEGPSILRIQQVVRGDSAAYFCASSLGLAKETQYFGPGTRLLVL.

The J gene is TRBJ2-5, the V gene TRBV12-5; a possible D gene is TRBD2 (5 bases). The V gene lost 1 base and the J gene lost 3 bases, with 6 bases spanning the gap. CDR1 and CDR2 (germline): LGHNT, FRNRAP. This CDR3 contains 13 residues. The CDR3 DNA reads TGTGCTAGTGGTTTGGGTAGCGAAGAGACCCAGTACTTC. Protein: CASGLGSEETQYF.

This clonotype occurred many times. The chain is built from TRBV27 and TRBJ2-7; 10 bases match TRBD2. V was pared by 4 bases and J by 2 bases, with 11 bases of the junction left unmatched. This CDR3 contains 17 residues. Germline CDR1 MNHEY, CDR2 SMNVEV (reference sequence). The CDR3 coding sequence is TGTGCCAGCAGTTCTGCGGACTTAGCGGGAGGCCCCTACGAGCAGTACTTC. It encodes CASSSADLAGGPYEQYF.